A selection of T cell receptor beta chains follows, all from one sample in a study of T cell clonotyping in hematopoietic cell transplantation. Sequencing used immunoSEQ multiplex PCR; TCRdb keeps in-frame clones, though not all of them. The sample lists 12,000 or so clones; roughly 53% were seen once. The sequenced sample was peripheral blood mononuclear cells. The receptors come from a man aged 50 or older in good health. Some clones in this sample may be carry-over from other donors' samples. Each CDR3 is given with its conserved first and last residue. The D gene is left open where the match is weak. Not every row has a clone size; where given, it reads once, few, many or a size class.

v_call	j_call	d_call	clone_size	cdr3_nt	cdr3_aa
TRBV5-1	TRBJ2-7	.	.	TGCGCCAGCAGCTCGCCTAGCAACGAGCAGTACTTC	CASSSPSNEQYF
TRBV6-5	TRBJ1-2	TRBD1	.	TGTGCCAGCAGTTCCGGGACAGGCGGCTACACCTTC	CASSSGTGGYTF
TRBV9	TRBJ1-5	.	.	TGTGCCAGCAGCGCTGGAGGGGGATCGGGCAATCAGCCCCAGCATTTT	CASSAGGGSGNQPQHF
TRBV25-1	TRBJ1-2	.	.	TGTGCCAGCAGTGAATATCGGGGGCCCCATTATGGCTACACCTTC	CASSEYRGPHYGYTF
TRBV30	TRBJ2-3	.	.	TGTGCCTGGAGTCGGACCGATACAGATACGCAGTATTTT	CAWSRTDTDTQYF
TRBV28	TRBJ2-7	TRBD1	once	TGTGCCAGCAGTTTATTCCGGAGGGACAGGGAAGATAAGCAGTACTTC	CASSLFRRDREDKQYF
TRBV27	TRBJ1-1	.	.	TGTGCCAGCAGTCTACAGGGAGGGAACACTGAAGCTTTCTTT	CASSLQGGNTEAFF
TRBV10-3	TRBJ1-2	.	medium-sized	TGTGCCATCAGTGAGTCGGACAACTATGGCTACACCTTC	CAISESDNYGYTF
TRBV29-1	TRBJ1-1	.	.	TGCAGCGTTGATGGGACGATGAACACTGAAGCTTTCTTT	CSVDGTMNTEAFF
TRBV14	TRBJ2-2	.	.	TGTGCCAGCAGCAAGGGGGAGGAGCTGTTTTTT	CASSKGEELFF
TRBV4-3	TRBJ2-1	.	few	TGCGCCAGCAGCCTCGGGTGGAGCCACAACAATGAGCAGTTCTTC	CASSLGWSHNNEQFF
TRBV20-1	TRBJ1-1	TRBD1	medium-sized	TGCAGTGCTAGTAGGACAGGGGTAACTTTCTTT	CSASRTGVTFF
TRBV14	TRBJ1-2	TRBD1	few	TGTGCCAGCAGCCCGACAGGGGGCGCGGACTATGGCTACACCTTC	CASSPTGGADYGYTF
TRBV9	TRBJ2-1	.	.	TGTGCCAGCAGCGTCTCGGGGACCTACAATGAGCAGTTCTTC	CASSVSGTYNEQFF
TRBV27	TRBJ2-7	.	.	TGTGCCAGCAGTTTACCGTACTTC	CASSLPYF
TRBV7-2	TRBJ2-7	.	few	TGTGCCAGCAGCTCACGTAGCAGGGACTACGAGCAGTACTTC	CASSSRSRDYEQYF
TRBV4-1	TRBJ2-2	.	.	TGCGCCAGCAGCCCCGGCCCCCGGAACACCGGGGAGCTGTTTTTT	CASSPGPRNTGELFF
TRBV15	TRBJ2-1	TRBD1	.	TGTGCCACCAGCAGAGTGGGACAGGGGGCTGGTGAGCAGTTCTTC	CATSRVGQGAGEQFF
TRBV6-5	TRBJ2-2	TRBD2	few	TGTGCCAGCAGTTATTTGACTAGCGGGAGACCCGGGGAGCTGTTTTTT	CASSYLTSGRPGELFF
TRBV6-5	TRBJ2-7	TRBD1	few	TGTGCCAGCAGTTACTCGTGGACAGGTCTCTCCGAGCAGTACTTC	CASSYSWTGLSEQYF
TRBV5-1	TRBJ2-3	TRBD1	.	TGCGCCAGCCACCCTGGAGAGACAGGGCGAGATACGCAGTATTTT	CASHPGETGRDTQYF
TRBV5-6	TRBJ2-7	.	.	TGTGCCAGCAGCCCGGAAGCAGGGAACGAGCAGTACTTC	CASSPEAGNEQYF
TRBV9	TRBJ2-1	.	few	TGTGCCAGCAGCGTAGCCAGCCTCCCTAGGGGCAATGAGCAGTTCTTC	CASSVASLPRGNEQFF
TRBV7-8	TRBJ1-1	.	few	TGTGCCAGCAGCCCCCCCAATACGAACACTGAAGCTTTCTTT	CASSPPNTNTEAFF
TRBV30	TRBJ1-5	.	.	TGTGCCTGGAGTGTTCGAGGGACCTTCAATCAGCCCCAGCATTTT	CAWSVRGTFNQPQHF
TRBV6-5	TRBJ2-2	.	few	TGTGCCGGCAGTTACTCGAAGCTCGGGGAGCTGTTTTTT	CAGSYSKLGELFF
TRBV29-1	TRBJ1-1	.	few	TGCAGCGTTCACCGACAGGCCGAAGCTTTCTTT	CSVHRQAEAFF
TRBV2	TRBJ2-5	.	.	TGTGCCAGCAGTCCTCGCTGGGAAGAGACCCAGTACTTC	CASSPRWEETQYF
TRBV5-6	TRBJ1-3	.	once	TGTGCCAGCAGCTTGGCCGGGACTGGAAACACCATATATTTT	CASSLAGTGNTIYF
TRBV7-8	TRBJ2-1	TRBD2	.	TGTGCCAGCAGCGCTCGACTAGCGGGAGGTTACAATGAGCAGTTCTTC	CASSARLAGGYNEQFF